This TCR beta chain was sequenced in a study of post-analysis software for immune sequencing data. Study background: The disease courses spanned relapsing-remitting, secondary progressive and progressive-relapsing forms of multiple sclerosis.

Libraries were made from TCR beta cDNA, and they carried unique molecular identifiers. TCRdb reanalysed the PCR reads using MiXCR and keeps one entry per CDR3 protein. This table has fewer than 850,000 distinct CDR3 sequences, roughly 27% appearing once. The study's findings and limits: Among 5 or 6 TRBV segments more frequent in patients than controls were TRBV5-6, TRBV5-1 and TRBV20-1.

V shed 0 bases, J shed 5 bases, and the junction held 17 bases outside the gene matches. The CDR3 contains 18 residues. Germline V gene lookup returns CDR1 DFQATT and CDR2 SNEGSKA (reference sequence). Concerning this clonotype: Its cognate antigen is unknown.

The genes are TRBV20-1 and TRBJ2-5; TRBD2 agrees at 8 bases. This sequence was found in a girl between 10 and 17 years old with multiple sclerosis. Input material: blood. CDR3 residues: CSARDPRGGGGPKETQYF. In nucleotides, the CDR3 is TGCAGTGCTAGAGATCCGAGGGGCGGCGGGGGGCCCAAGGAGACCCAGTACTTC.